The rows below give T cell receptor beta chains drawn from one sample of a study of a mutant IDH1 vaccine in newly diagnosed glioma. TCRdb's copy holds only in-frame clones and misses some; the assay was immunoSEQ multiplex PCR. The sample shows roughly 50,000 clones, approximately 81% of them seen only once. The antigens of these receptors remain unknown. Sequencing used PBMCs, obtained from a glioma patient whose treatment included an IDH1 peptide vaccine. These receptors came from a young man with glioma. Both conserved end residues are part of each CDR3. The order of the fields is D gene, clone size, CDR3 length, V gene, J gene, CDR3 protein, CDR3 DNA. D genes are given only for firm matches. Clone size appears in some rows only: once, few, many, or a class for an expanded clone.

-	-	16	TRBV7-2	TRBJ1-2	CASSLSGGFTNYGYTF	TGTGCCAGCAGCTTATCAGGAGGATTTACGAACTATGGCTACACCTTC
-	-	14	TRBV19	TRBJ2-7	CASSPRQSSYEQYF	TGTGCCAGTAGTCCCCGACAGAGCTCCTACGAGCAGTACTTC
-	-	12	TRBV4-2	TRBJ2-3	CASSQEADTQYF	TGTGCCAGCAGCCAAGAGGCAGATACGCAGTATTTT
-	-	14	TRBV5-1	TRBJ2-7	CASSLAAQSYEQYF	TGCGCCAGCAGCTTGGCGGCACAGTCCTACGAGCAGTACTTC
-	-	14	TRBV6-5	TRBJ2-4	CASSLGGAKNIQYF	TGTGCCAGCAGTTTGGGGGGAGCCAAAAACATTCAGTACTTC
TRBD2	once	16	TRBV6-5	TRBJ2-2	CASSYPLGTRTGELFF	TGTGCCAGCAGTTACCCCCTTGGGACTAGAACCGGGGAGCTGTTTTTT
-	-	15	TRBV28	TRBJ1-2	CASSRGGYSNYGYTF	TGTGCCAGCAGTCGAGGGGGATATTCTAACTATGGCTACACCTTC
-	-	14	TRBV6-5	TRBJ2-7	CASSWGRLSYEQYF	TGTGCCAGCAGTTGGGGGCGCTTGTCCTACGAGCAGTACTTC
-	-	14	TRBV19	TRBJ2-5	CASSEGTSLQTQYF	TGTGCCAGTAGTGAGGGAACTTCATTACAGACCCAGTACTTC
TRBD1	-	19	TRBV18	TRBJ2-1	CASSPLNRGAQREYNEQFF	TGTGCCAGCTCACCACTCAACAGGGGTGCTCAACGGGAATACAATGAGCAGTTCTTC
TRBD2	once	15	TRBV7-9	TRBJ2-3	CASATGTSSTDTQYF	TGTGCCAGCGCGACCGGGACTAGCAGCACAGATACGCAGTATTTT
TRBD1	-	15	TRBV13	TRBJ2-7	CASSYTGTGTYEQYF	TGTGCCAGCAGCTATACCGGGACAGGGACCTACGAGCAGTACTTC
-	few	14	TRBV19	TRBJ1-1	CASSIPRANTEAFF	TGTGCCAGTAGTATTCCCAGGGCGAACACTGAAGCTTTCTTT
-	-	13	TRBV29-1	TRBJ1-1	CSVGITSLRGAFF	TGCAGCGTTGGAATAACCTCCTTGAGGGGAGCTTTCTTT
-	-	13	TRBV30	TRBJ1-5	CAAGHDSNQPQHF	TGTGCCGCTGGACACGATAGCAATCAGCCCCAGCATTTT
-	few	15	TRBV27	TRBJ1-5	CASSLEGRSNQPQHF	TGTGCCAGCAGTTTAGAGGGTAGGAGCAATCAGCCCCAGCATTTT
-	-	15	TRBV6-6	TRBJ1-3	CASSYNPASGNTIYF	TGTGCCAGCAGTTACAATCCGGCCTCTGGAAACACCATATATTTT
-	-	13	TRBV5-1	TRBJ2-3	CASSTDSTDTQYF	TGCGCCAGCAGCACCGATAGCACAGATACGCAGTATTTT
TRBD1	once	15	TRBV5-1	TRBJ2-1	CASSLVQGSYNEQFF	TGCGCCAGCAGCTTGGTACAGGGGTCCTACAATGAGCAGTTCTTC
-	-	15	TRBV9	TRBJ2-7	CASSVQPGQSYEQYF	TGTGCCAGCAGCGTCCAACCGGGACAATCATACGAGCAGTACTTC
TRBD2	-	15	TRBV6-4	TRBJ2-7	CASSKLAGGTYEQYF	TGTGCCAGCAGTAAGCTAGCGGGGGGGACCTACGAGCAGTACTTC
TRBD1	-	15	TRBV13	TRBJ1-1	CASSELGQAGGEAFF	TGTGCCAGCAGCGAACTGGGACAGGCGGGCGGTGAAGCTTTCTTT
TRBD1	-	19	TRBV19	TRBJ1-1	CASSTSGQGAFWRDTEAFF	TGTGCCAGTAGTACCTCTGGACAGGGGGCTTTTTGGCGGGACACTGAAGCTTTCTTT
-	few	12	TRBV7-8	TRBJ1-5	CASSLVTQPQHF	TGTGCCAGCAGCTTAGTAACTCAGCCCCAGCATTTT
TRBD1	once	14	TRBV6-5	TRBJ1-1	CASSTGQGAIGAFF	TGTGCCAGCAGTACGGGACAGGGGGCGATCGGGGCTTTCTTT
-	-	12	TRBV5-6	TRBJ1-2	CASSTGPYGYTF	TGTGCCAGCAGTACAGGACCCTATGGCTACACCTTC
TRBD1	-	15	TRBV6-6	TRBJ2-3	CASSTSGRGQDTQYF	TGTGCCAGCAGTACCTCGGGCAGGGGGCAAGATACGCAGTATTTT
-	-	15	TRBV18	TRBJ2-2	CASSLQRRAPGELFF	TGTGCCAGCTCACTTCAACGCCGGGCGCCCGGGGAGCTGTTTTTT
-	-	16	TRBV4-2	TRBJ1-2	CASSYTRGRTNYGYTF	TGTGCCAGCAGCTACACCCGAGGCCGAACTAACTATGGCTACACCTTC
-	-	15	TRBV4-1	TRBJ1-1	CASSQENSGVSEAFF	TGCGCCAGCAGCCAAGAGAACTCAGGGGTCTCTGAAGCTTTCTTT
TRBD1	few	14	TRBV9	TRBJ1-5	CASSGGTGYQPQHF	TGTGCCAGCAGCGGAGGGACAGGGTATCAGCCCCAGCATTTT
TRBD1	few	15	TRBV9	TRBJ1-1	CASSPTTGANTEAFF	TGTGCCAGCAGCCCCACGACAGGGGCGAACACTGAAGCTTTCTTT
TRBD1	-	13	TRBV2	TRBJ2-7	CASSRDRGHEQYF	TGTGCCAGCAGCCGGGACAGGGGCCACGAGCAGTACTTC
-	-	17	TRBV6-1	TRBJ1-6	CASSEAGPSSYNSPLHF	TGTGCCAGCAGTGAAGCGGGACCGAGCTCCTATAATTCACCCCTCCACTTT
-	-	12	TRBV18	TRBJ1-1	CASSPPGLGAFF	TGTGCCAGCTCACCCCCGGGACTTGGAGCTTTCTTT